This TCR beta chain stems from a study of blood T cell repertoires in COVID-19 (dated by TCRdb to the early 2020s). With regard to the full study: Samples covering the acute and convalescent phases of COVID-19 were provided by collaborators in the United States, Italy and Spain. The material from the prospective study consisted of cDNA or gDNA derived from T cells, B-cell-depleted T cells, or PBMCs. Deeply sampled blood TCRbeta repertoires from subjects exposed to, actively infected with, or recovered from COVID-19 were included in the dataset. A freely available public database, intended as a resource for researchers studying the immune response to SARS-CoV-2, is where the repertoires were released. The samples were drawn from the first 160 participants of the ongoing ImmuneRACE study and from some 1,300 subjects provided by 6 global collaborators. Sample metadata almost always included a de-identified subject ID, COVID-19 status, age in years and sex. Where available, HLA class I and class II types were taken from metadata supplied by the sample provider and were not determined by assay-based typing.

What the research found in general, with its limitations: The amount of clinical and demographic metadata varied by source and participant and was provided uncurated.

TCRbeta CDR3 regions were amplified from genomic DNA using the immunoSEQ Assay, a bias-controlled multiplex PCR. The original pipeline was this. Nucleated cell counts per sample were estimated from amplification of reference gene primers within the assay. To quantify the absolute abundance of each unique TCRbeta CDR3 rearrangement, sequence reads were collapsed and filtered. For each sample, productive Simpson clonality was calculated by taking the square root of Simpson's diversity index across productive rearrangements. The table comes from immuneACCESS by way of TCRdb, which keeps in-frame sequences with V and J called. Part of the clones is missing from these tables; in studies checked, under half for an unresolved V gene and the rest for unknown reasons. From that table come the V and J calls and clone size; the DNA was used to work out D and trimming. This sample gives about 58,000 clones in total; 75% to 90% of them show up just once. The top ten clones comprise 14% of the sample.

Notes on this clone: Its antigen is unknown. No base-level quality is on record; no much larger clone is a single base apart.

CDR1 LNHNV and CDR2 YYDKDF are derived from the germline V gene (reference sequence). Trimmed from V: 3 bases; trimmed from J: 2 bases; junction bases lacking a gene match: 6. The CDR3 has 15 amino acids, counting the end cysteine and phenylalanine. The read is trimmed to its CDR3 DNA, 45 bases read in frame from base 1. Each collaborating institution followed its own protocols to collect whole blood in K2EDTA tubes. For TCRbeta analysis, collaborators shipped samples as frozen whole blood, isolated PBMCs, or DNA extracted from either of those sample types. The sequencing input was peripheral blood. The receptor was derived from an older woman with active COVID-19. The rearranged segments are TRBV15 and TRBJ2-5; 7 nucleotides in the junction match TRBD1. The nucleotides are TGTGCCACCAGCAGGACTCCGGGACAGCAAGAGACCCAGTACTTC. Translated, it reads CATSRTPGQQETQYF. This CDR3, with the reference TRBV15 and TRBJ2-5 proteins standing in past its ends, gives the full variable domain DAMVIQNPRYQVTQFGKPVTLSCSQTLNHNVMYWYQQKSSQAPKLLFHYYDKDFNNEADTPDNFQSRRPNTSFCFLDIRSPGLGDTAMYLCATSRTPGQQETQYFGPGTRLLVL.